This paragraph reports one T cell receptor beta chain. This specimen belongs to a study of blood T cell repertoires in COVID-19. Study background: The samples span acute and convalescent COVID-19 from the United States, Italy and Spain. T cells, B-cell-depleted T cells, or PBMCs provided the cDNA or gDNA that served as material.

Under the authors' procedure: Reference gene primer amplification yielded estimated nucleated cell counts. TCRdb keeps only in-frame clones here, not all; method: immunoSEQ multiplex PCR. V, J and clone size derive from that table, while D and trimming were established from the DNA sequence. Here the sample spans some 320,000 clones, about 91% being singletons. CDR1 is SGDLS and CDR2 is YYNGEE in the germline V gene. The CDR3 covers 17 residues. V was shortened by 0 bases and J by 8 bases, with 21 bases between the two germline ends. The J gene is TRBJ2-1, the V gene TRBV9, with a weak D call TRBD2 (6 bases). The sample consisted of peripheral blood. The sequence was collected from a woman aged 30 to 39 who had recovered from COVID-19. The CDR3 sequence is CASSVGFEDSGTDEQFF. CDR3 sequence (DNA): TGTGCCAGCAGCGTAGGCTTCGAAGACTCCGGGACTGATGAGCAGTTCTTC. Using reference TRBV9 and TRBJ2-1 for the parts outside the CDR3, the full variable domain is DSGVTQTPKHLITATGQRVTLRCSPRSGDLSVYWYQQSLDQGLQFLIQYYNGEERAKGNILERFSAQQFPDLHSELNLSSLELGDSALYFCASSVGFEDSGTDEQFFGPGTRLTVL.